This TCR beta chain was sequenced during a study of T cell changes during pregnancy in multiple sclerosis. In germline, CDR1 is MNHEY, CDR2 SMNVEV (reference sequence). The junction had 2 bases not matched to a gene; V was cut back by 5 bases and J by 1 base. The CDR3 extends over 13 amino acids. Libraries were prepared by immunoSEQ multiplex PCR; TCRdb keeps only in-frame clonotypes and omits some of them. The data contain 50,000 to 65,000 clones, approximately 94% of them singletons. This sample comprised CD8+ T cells from peripheral blood mononuclear cells, obtained in the second trimester of pregnancy. V is TRBV27 and J is TRBJ2-7, with 7 bases that match TRBD1. The receptor was derived from a female donor with multiple sclerosis, enrolled in a pregnancy study. As DNA, the CDR3 is TGTGCCAGCAGTCAGACAGGGTCCTACGAGCAGTACTTC. As protein: CASSQTGSYEQYF.